This entry features one T cell receptor (beta chain) sequence. This sample is part of a study of blood T cell repertoires in COVID-19. In the study overall: There were acute and convalescent COVID-19 samples, and they came from the United States, Italy and Spain. From T cells, B-cell-depleted T cells, or PBMCs came the material, which was cDNA or gDNA.

Original processing methods: Nucleated cell number was recorded as an estimate derived from reference gene primer amplification. The repertoire was sequenced with immunoSEQ multiplex PCR; TCRdb's copy has only in-frame clones and lacks some. Clone size and V and J calls were adopted from that table, with D and trimming inferred from the DNA. Among roughly 150,000 clones listed, 85% were seen once. Trimming stripped 10 bases from V and 0 bases from J, with 13 bases between. The CDR3 is 13 amino acids. Seattle researchers signed up patients amid active infection and tracked them longitudinally. Source material: peripheral blood. The chain couples TRBV12-3 or TRBV12-4 to TRBJ2-7; a weak D match, TRBD2 (5 bases). The TCR originated in a woman of 80 years or more with COVID-19, enrolled during active disease. The CDR3 DNA is TGTGCCACCGGACTGATGAGCTCCTACGAGCAGTACTTC. Amino acid sequence: CATGLMSSYEQYF.